The 7 T cell receptor beta chains given below trace back to one sample, sequenced in a study of cytomegalovirus exposure and HLA in healthy donors. Vbeta (60) and Jbeta (13) primers were used in the PCR. Method: immunoSEQ multiplex PCR; TCRdb's copy keeps in-frame clones and lacks some. Of around 180,000 clones listed, about four fifths were seen once; the top ten hold about 1.8%. The specimen was PBMCs. These receptors all stem from a man between 18 and 29 years old in good health and CMV-seronegative.

The chain couples TRBV18 to TRBJ2-5, with TRBD1 matching over 9 bases. After removal of 6 bases from V and 4 bases from J, the junction contained 6 bases not matched to a gene. Germline CDR1 KGHSH, CDR2 LQKENI. The CDR3 loop spans 14 amino acids. In DNA form, the CDR3 reads TGTGCCAGCTCCCCTGACAGGGGGAGAGAGACCCAGTACTTC. This translates into CASSPDRGRETQYF.

CDR3 protein: CASSLVGRPTQNEQFF. The CDR3 nucleotides read TGCGCCAGCAGCTTGGTAGGGAGGCCTACACAAAATGAGCAGTTCTTC. The V and J genes are TRBV5-1 and TRBJ2-1; possible D gene TRBD2, 6 bases. V gave up 0 bases and J gave up 7 bases, with 17 bases separating them. Germline V gene data show CDR1 as SGHRS and CDR2 as YFSETQ. The CDR3 covers 16 residues.

This clone has only a few counts. J is TRBJ2-5 and V is TRBV29-1, with TRBD2 identical over 8 bases. Germline loops: CDR1 SQVTM, CDR2 ANQGSEA. The length of the CDR3 is 14 residues. Trimming at V came to 7 bases and at J to 0 bases, leaving 7 bases not matched to a gene. CDR3 sequence: CSATGGWYQETQYF. In DNA, the CDR3 is TGCAGCGCGACGGGAGGGTGGTACCAAGAGACCCAGTACTTC.

The CDR3 loop reads CASSILSGGQETQYF. In DNA form, the CDR3 reads TGTGCCAGTAGTATTCTGTCCGGGGGCCAAGAGACCCAGTACTTC. The chain carries TRBV19 and TRBJ2-5; D may be TRBD2 (6 bases). CDR3 size: 15 residues. Germline lookup yields CDR1 LNHDA and CDR2 SQIVND (reference sequence). Trimming took off 3 bases at V and 1 base at J, with 12 bases between the two ends.

The chain links TRBV4-3 to TRBJ2-1; D is uncertain. Trimming took off 0 bases at V and 3 bases at J, with 9 bases between the two ends. This CDR3 contains 15 residues. Germline CDR1 LGHNA, CDR2 YSLEER. CDR3 protein: CASSQESLGYNEQFF. The CDR3 nucleotides are TGCGCCAGCAGCCAAGAAAGTCTAGGCTACAATGAGCAGTTCTTC.

A note on this clone: An end of the junction differs from the germline gene, which may be a read error. Other DNA sequences in this specimen translate into the identical CDR3. The J gene is TRBJ1-5, the V gene TRBV5-8, with 9 bases matching TRBD1. Germline CDR1 and CDR2: SGHTS and YDEGEE. The CDR3 is 16 amino acids. DNA of the CDR3: TGCGCCAGCAGCTTTTTATACAGGGGGCTGCATCAGCCCCAGCATTTT. Translated: CASSFLYRGLHQPQHF.

This chain uses TRBV19 with TRBJ2-4, with 7 bases aligning to TRBD1. This CDR3 is 16 amino acids long. The germline V gene encodes CDR1 LNHDA and CDR2 SQIVND (reference sequence). The junction had 5 bases not matched to a gene; V was cut back by 2 bases and J by 1 base. DNA for the CDR3: TGTGCCAGTAGTATACCCCAGACAGGGGCCAAAAACATTCAGTACTTC. Protein: CASSIPQTGAKNIQYF.